This T cell receptor beta chain was retrieved from a study of T cells expressing NK-cell markers. Reprocessing the 5' RACE reads, TCRdb reports a single entry for every CDR3 protein and omits DNA. The table lists about 150,000 distinct CDR3 sequences. The clonotype was recovered from a woman aged 45 to 65 in good health. What was sequenced was blood T cells: a sorted CD56 or NKG2C T cell subset, CD4+ or CD8+ T cells, or bulk PBMC T cells (not recorded which).

CDR3 protein: CASSTHLKTGAKGYGYTF. The chain has TRBV12-3 or TRBV12-4 and TRBJ1-2; TCRdb gives TRBD1 as the D gene, but with no DNA this cannot be confirmed. This CDR3 is 18 amino acids long.